Below are 31 T cell receptor beta chains sequenced from a single sample in a study of regulatory T cells in long-lasting Graves disease. Time point described: newly diagnosed GD, antithyroid drugs for less than 3 months. Isolated PBMC RNA provided the starting material for the TCR library. For TCR beta, libraries came from iRepertoire HTBI primers and Arm-PCR of CDR3 regions. Via MiXCR, TCRdb re-called the multiplex PCR reads, giving one row per CDR3 protein. The repertoire holds around 420,000 distinct CDR3 sequences, with around 16% as singletons. Specimen: peripheral blood mononuclear cells (PBMCs), collected at new diagnosis, from a patient treated with antithyroid drugs. These receptors were taken from a female donor with Graves disease.

This clonotype was seen a few times. The V call is TRBV20-1, the J call TRBJ2-1, with 10 positions matching TRBD1. The CDR3 covers 15 residues. V dropped 5 bases and J dropped 3; count of bases not matched to a gene: 7. CDR1 is DFQATT and CDR2 is SNEGSKA in the germline V gene (reference sequence). In DNA form, the CDR3 reads TGCAGTGCTTGGAGCCGGGACAGGGGCTACAATGAGCAGTTCTTC. Translation: CSAWSRDRGYNEQFF.

This clonotype showed up many times. The chain links TRBV7-9 to TRBJ1-3; no firm D call. The CDR3 is made up of 14 amino acids. CDR1 and CDR2 from the germline V gene are SEHNR and FQNEAQ (reference sequence). V lost 5 bases and J 0 bases, leaving 8 bases between the germline ends. The CDR3 DNA sequence: TGTGCCAGCAGCCGCTCAGCCTCTGGAAACACCATATATTTT. Residues: CASSRSASGNTIYF.

This clonotype has only a few counts. The gene calls are TRBV20-1 and TRBJ1-2, with TRBD1 identical over 7 bases. The germline V gene has CDR1 DFQATT and CDR2 SNEGSKA (reference sequence). After removal of 8 bases from V and 7 bases from J, the junction contained 7 bases not matched to a gene. The CDR3 totals 11 residues. For the CDR3, the DNA is TGCAGTACCGGGACAGTCAGTGGCTACACCTTC. The encoded protein is CSTGTVSGYTF.

At least ten counts were recorded for this clonotype. This rearrangement joins TRBV6-1 to TRBJ2-7, with D perhaps TRBD2 (6 bases). The V gene's germline CDR1 is MNHNS and CDR2 SASEGT. Deletions cut 11 bases from V and 0 bases from J, with 11 bases between. The CDR3 totals 12 residues. CDR3 in DNA: TGTGCCGCGGGGTTGAGCTCCTACGAGCAGTACTTC. Its protein is CAAGLSSYEQYF.

This clonotype appeared many times. This rearrangement joins TRBV20-1 to TRBJ1-2, with no clear D. Trimming stripped 3 bases from V and 2 bases from J, with 10 bases between. CDR3 length: 13 residues. Germline V CDR1 and CDR2: DFQATT, SNEGSKA (reference sequence). The DNA for the CDR3 is TGCAGTGCTAGTTCCTTAGGGAACTATGGCTACACCTTC. Amino acid sequence: CSASSLGNYGYTF.

Of note for this clonotype: A read error may be the cause here, since a much bigger clone is one base away. The genes are TRBV3-1 and TRBJ2-7; D is possibly TRBD1 (5 bases). Per germline, CDR1 LGHDT and CDR2 YNNKEL (reference sequence). The CDR3 covers 16 residues. CDR3 nucleotides: TGTGCCGGCAGCCACATTTCAGGGTTAGGTTCCTACGAGCAGTACTTC. The encoded protein is CAGSHISGLGSYEQYF.

This clonotype occurred a few times. The chain joins TRBV6-2 or TRBV6-3 to TRBJ2-2, with a weak D call TRBD2 (6 bases). The CDR3 runs to 16 residues. V lost 6 bases and J lost 0, with 14 bases in between. Germline V lookup: CDR1 MNHEY, CDR2 SVGEGT. CDR3 coding DNA: TGTGCCAGCAGACTAGCTCTAGATTCGAACACCGGGGAGCTGTTTTTT. This translates into CASRLALDSNTGELFF.

The chain combines TRBV28 with TRBJ1-5; D remains unclear. Germline assignment: CDR1 MDHEN and CDR2 SYDVKM. The CDR3 totals 18 residues. V gave up 3 bases and J gave up 0 bases, with 18 bases separating them. This CDR3 reads CASSFSVGEVYSNQPQHF. The CDR3 DNA follows: TGTGCCAGCAGTTTCTCTGTTGGAGAAGTTTATAGCAATCAGCCCCAGCATTTT.

This clonotype was detected many times. The chain uses TRBV7-2 and TRBJ1-1; D unclear. Germline CDR1 reads SGHTA; CDR2 reads FQGNSA. CDR3 length: 13 residues. Between the trimmed V and J ends, which lost 3 bases and 5 bases, there was a span of 10 bases. CDR3 protein: CASSFTVRTEAFF. The CDR3, as DNA: TGTGCCAGCAGCTTCACTGTGAGAACTGAAGCTTTCTTT.

This clonotype was picked up many times. The chain has TRBV20-1 and TRBJ2-7; D is possibly TRBD1 or TRBD2 (5 bases each). CDR3 length equals 15 residues. Per the germline V gene, CDR1 is DFQATT and CDR2 is SNEGSKA (reference sequence). Trimming removed 3 bases at V and 3 bases at J, with 18 bases between. CDR3: CSASFRDGYYYEQYF. CDR3 bases: TGCAGTGCTAGTTTTCGGGACGGCTACTACTACGAGCAGTACTTC.

J is TRBJ2-3 and V is TRBV4-2; 7 nucleotides match TRBD2. V gave up 4 bases and J gave up 10 bases; unmatched junction bases: 8. Germline V lookup: CDR1 LGHNA, CDR2 YNFKEQ. The CDR3 spans 13 residues. The CDR3 nucleotides read TGTGCCAGCAGCCTAACCGGGACTAACGCGCAGTATTTT. It encodes CASSLTGTNAQYF.

In this sample, this clonotype turned up many times. The chain combines TRBV4-1 with TRBJ1-1; TRBD1 agrees at 8 bases. The CDR3 spans 16 residues. The J segment lost 3 bases and the V segment lost 4 bases, leaving 10 bases of the junction unmatched. CDR1 is MGHRA, CDR2 YSYEKL, per germline. CDR3 in amino acids: CASSPWTGRGYTEAFF. CDR3 nucleotides: TGCGCCAGCAGCCCCTGGACAGGGCGAGGTTACACTGAAGCTTTCTTT.

This clonotype was seen a few times. The gene calls are TRBV20-1 and TRBJ2-3, with D possibly matching TRBD1 (5 bases). Gene TRBJ2-5 matches the end of the DNA better, so the J call may be wrong. The germline gives CDR1 DFQATT, CDR2 SNEGSKA (reference sequence). The length of the CDR3 is 16 residues. CDR3 sequence: CSARDTGRAGPETQYF. The CDR3 DNA sequence: TGCAGTGCTAGAGATACAGGCCGGGCTGGCCCTGAGACCCAGTACTTC.

This clonotype was picked up many times. The chain combines TRBV11-2 with TRBJ2-5; 7 nucleotides line up with TRBD1. V shed 3 bases, J shed 1 base, and the junction held 8 bases outside the gene matches. CDR3 length: 16 amino acids. Germline V CDR1 and CDR2: SGHAT, FQNNGV. The CDR3 nucleotides read TGTGCCAGCAGCTTGGTAGGGGGCAGCATCCAAGAGACCCAGTACTTC. Protein: CASSLVGGSIQETQYF.

This clonotype was counted ten times or more. The V call is TRBV29-1, the J call TRBJ2-3; D ambiguous. This CDR3 spans 13 amino acids. Germline V gene data show CDR1 as SQVTM and CDR2 as ANQGSEA. V was clipped by 4 bases and J by 4 bases, with 12 bases between them. This CDR3 is CSVVVQFSDTQYF. The DNA of the CDR3 is TGCAGCGTTGTTGTCCAATTCTCAGATACGCAGTATTTT.

The sample holds many counts of this clonotype. The gene calls are TRBV20-1 and TRBJ2-1, with TRBD1 matching 7 bases. Germline V gene lookup returns CDR1 DFQATT and CDR2 SNEGSKA (reference sequence). V lost 1 base and J lost 3; bases outside the gene matches: 9. This CDR3 has 16 residues. The CDR3, as DNA: TGCAGTGCTAGAGGTGGACCACAGGGGAGCTACAATGAGCAGTTCTTC. Protein product: CSARGGPQGSYNEQFF.

The CDR3 nucleotides read TGCGCCAGCAGCCAAGAGGACGGAATGAACACTGAAGCTTTCTTT. This gives the protein CASSQEDGMNTEAFF. The gene calls are TRBV4-3 and TRBJ1-1; D remains unclear. Trimming removed 0 bases from V and 0 bases from J, with 8 bases in between. The CDR3 covers 15 residues. Looked up from germline, CDR1 is LGHNA and CDR2 is YSLEER.

This clonotype was counted many times. The genes are TRBV3-1 and TRBJ2-5, with 9 bases lining up with TRBD1. The ends lost 5 bases at V and 5 bases at J; junction bases unmatched: 9. Germline V gene data show CDR1 as LGHDT and CDR2 as YNNKEL (reference sequence). CDR3 size: 15 residues. The DNA of the CDR3 is TGTGCCAGCAGCACACCGGGACAGGGATCGGAGACCCAGTACTTC. Protein product: CASSTPGQGSETQYF.

This clonotype has a count of ten or more. The chain employs TRBV5-1 and TRBJ2-7; 8 bases agree with TRBD2. Looked up from germline, CDR1 is SGHRS and CDR2 is YFSETQ. This CDR3 spans 19 amino acids. The J segment lost 0 bases and the V segment lost 1 base, leaving 15 bases of the junction unmatched. CDR3 nucleotides: TGCGCCAGCAGCTTGCGGCCCGGGGGCGGGAGGACCAACTCCTACGAGCAGTACTTC. This gives the protein CASSLRPGGGRTNSYEQYF.

The rearrangement joins TRBV2 to TRBJ2-1; D is possibly TRBD1 (6 bases). The CDR3 spans 14 residues. Trimming took off 6 bases at V and 6 bases at J, with 15 bases between the two ends. The germline V gene encodes CDR1 SNHLY and CDR2 FYNNEI. This chain's CDR3 is CASRGGHSGNEQFF. As DNA, the CDR3 is TGTGCCAGCAGAGGGGGACATTCCGGCAATGAGCAGTTCTTC.

The chain employs TRBV28 and TRBJ2-3; 10 positions agree with TRBD1. Germline CDR1 is MDHEN and CDR2 is SYDVKM. The CDR3 runs to 18 residues. Trimming at V came to 3 bases and at J to 2 bases, leaving 11 bases not matched to a gene. CDR3 sequence reads: CASSFRVTGGSVTDTQYF. Here the CDR3 DNA reads TGTGCCAGCAGTTTTAGGGTGACAGGGGGCTCGGTCACAGATACGCAGTATTTT.

V and J are TRBV5-1 and TRBJ1-1; tentatively, D is TRBD1 (6 bases). Germline lookup yields CDR1 SGHRS and CDR2 YFSETQ. This CDR3 is 17 amino acids long. The V and J ends lost 0 bases and 0 bases respectively, with 15 bases between them. The CDR3 region is CASSLAQGLPMNTEAFF. The CDR3 region has the DNA TGCGCCAGCAGCTTGGCACAGGGTCTCCCCATGAACACTGAAGCTTTCTTT.

The table lists this clonotype with many counts. This sequence joins TRBV12-3 or TRBV12-4 and TRBJ1-5; 10 positions agree with TRBD1. Losses at the gene ends were 10 bases for V and 0 bases for J; bases not matched to a gene: 15. The CDR3 is made up of 18 amino acids. The chain's CDR3 is CATRSDRGTPLSNQPQHF. The CDR3 DNA is TGTGCCACCAGGTCGGACAGGGGGACTCCTCTTAGCAATCAGCCCCAGCATTTT.

The chain recombines TRBV28 with TRBJ1-1; TRBD1 matches 8 bases. Germline values: CDR1 MDHEN, CDR2 SYDVKM. The trim removed 6 bases at V and 0 bases at J, leaving 6 bases unmatched. The CDR3 has 15 amino acids. The CDR3 loop is CASRRTGIMNTEAFF. The CDR3, as DNA: TGTGCCAGCAGAAGGACAGGGATTATGAACACTGAAGCTTTCTTT.

In its sample, this clonotype was seen a few times. V is TRBV14 and J is TRBJ1-5; 8 bases align to TRBD1. The V gene's germline CDR1 is SGHDN and CDR2 FVKESK. With 2 bases clipped from V and 7 bases from J, the junction kept 1 base outside the gene matches. This CDR3 is 13 amino acids long. The CDR3 loop is CASSQNRGQPQHF. CDR3 bases: TGTGCCAGCAGCCAAAACAGGGGGCAGCCCCAGCATTTT.

This clonotype was counted once. The rearrangement uses TRBV9 and TRBJ2-3, with D tentatively TRBD1 or TRBD2 (5 bases each). CDR1 is SGDLS, CDR2 YYNGEE, per germline. There are 15 residues in the CDR3. The V end was cut by 2 bases, the J end by 5 bases, with 15 bases between. The CDR3: CASSVPHGDGDTQYF. The CDR3, as DNA: TGTGCCAGCAGCGTTCCCCACGGGGACGGAGATACGCAGTATTTT.

This clonotype appeared a few times. This sequence joins TRBV9 and TRBJ2-7; D gene ambiguous. This CDR3 comprises 14 residues. Germline CDR1 reads SGDLS; CDR2 reads YYNGEE. With 4 bases removed from V and 6 bases from J, the gap between germline ends came to 17 bases. This CDR3 is CASSLTTPPSEQYF. In DNA, the CDR3 is TGTGCCAGCAGCTTAACGACCCCCCCCTCCGAGCAGTACTTC.

This clonotype was observed many times. The rearrangement links TRBV6-2 or TRBV6-3 to TRBJ2-3; TRBD2 might be the D (6 bases). CDR3 length equals 16 residues. With 0 bases removed from V and 2 bases from J, the gap between germline ends came to 12 bases. The germline V gene encodes CDR1 MNHEY and CDR2 SVGEGT. Written as DNA, the CDR3 is TGTGCCAGCAGTTACTCGGACCGGGACTTCACAGATACGCAGTATTTT. It yields the protein CASSYSDRDFTDTQYF.

The sample holds many counts of this clonotype. CDR3: CASSYSKLGRWAYNEQFF. The CDR3 bases are TGTGCCAGCAGTTACTCGAAGTTAGGCAGATGGGCTTACAATGAGCAGTTCTTC. The gene calls are TRBV6-5 and TRBJ2-1, with no clear D. Germline loops: CDR1 MNHEY, CDR2 SVGAGI. The CDR3 is 18 residues long. Trimming took off 0 bases at V and 4 bases at J, with 19 bases between the two ends.

This clonotype was seen a few times. This chain links TRBV7-9 with TRBJ1-2; 7 nucleotides align to TRBD1. The CDR3 is 12 amino acids. The germline V gene encodes CDR1 SEHNR and CDR2 FQNEAQ (reference sequence). After removal of 5 bases from V and 7 bases from J, the junction contained 4 bases not matched to a gene. CDR3 in DNA: TGTGCCAGCAGCCGGGACAGAAGTGGCTACACCTTC. Amino acid sequence: CASSRDRSGYTF.

This clonotype was observed a handful of times. This chain uses TRBV4-3 with TRBJ1-4; D ambiguous. V was cut by 4 bases and J by 8 bases, with 17 bases left in between. This CDR3 is built from 15 residues. Germline CDR1 and CDR2: LGHNA and YSLEER. In DNA, the CDR3 is TGCGCCAGCAGCCCCGTCGGGGAGATAAACGAAAAACTGTTTTTT. This translates into CASSPVGEINEKLFF.